This is a list of T cell receptor beta chains from one sample in a study of OX40 agonist ivuxolimab in advanced cancers. Clones were sequenced by immunoSEQ multiplex PCR, and TCRdb holds only the in-frame ones, with some missing. The sample includes tens of thousands of clones, roughly 88% of them seen just once. The sample consisted of CD4+ or CD8+ T cells sorted from blood, taken in a trial of the OX40 agonist ivuxolimab. The receptors stem from an adult with an advanced solid tumor such as melanoma, head and neck, liver or kidney cancer. The CDR3 runs from the conserved cysteine through the conserved F or W.

TRBV19	TRBJ2-5	CASSTSGTSEETQYF
TRBV7-8	TRBJ1-1	CASSLLGQGYTEAFF
TRBV5-1	TRBJ2-3	CASSLEGSITTQYF
TRBV18	TRBJ2-3	CASSGTSGTDTQYF
TRBV6-5	TRBJ1-1	CASSYRRMNTEAFF
TRBV7-8	TRBJ1-5	CASSKSGTGGNQPQHF
TRBV9	TRBJ1-1	CASSNGNTEAFF
TRBV27	TRBJ2-7	CASGTPWTYEQYF
TRBV7-2	TRBJ2-1	CASSSPGLAGHNEQFF
TRBV2	TRBJ2-1	CASRGRGNEQFF
TRBV18	TRBJ1-1	CASSNGQNTEAFF
TRBV5-1	TRBJ2-1	CASSPNLPTGQFF
TRBV5-4	TRBJ1-4	CASSRDRVDEKLFF
TRBV5-4	TRBJ2-1	CASSFDAAGSYNEQFF
TRBV6-1	TRBJ1-5	CASSESGTTYSNQPQHF